This TCR beta chain was sequenced in a study of blood T cell repertoires in COVID-19. Overall study context: The United States, Italy and Spain were the sources of the acute and convalescent COVID-19 samples.

V shed 3 bases and J 10 bases; nucleotides not matched to a gene: 10. The CDR3 covers 15 residues. Germline V gene data show CDR1 as SNHLY and CDR2 as FYNNEI. Authors' data handling: The authors estimated nucleated cell counts from reference gene primer amplification. TCRdb's table, derived via immunoSEQ multiplex PCR, lists solely in-frame clones and lacks some. V and J calls and clone size are those listed in that table; D and trimming were worked out from the DNA. The table lists about 320,000 clones, 90% of them singletons. The chain employs TRBV2 and TRBJ1-5; 9 bases agree with TRBD1. The clonotype was recovered from a man aged 60 to 75 who had recovered from COVID-19. The material sequenced was PBMCs or T cells enriched from blood (not recorded which). The CDR3 region has the DNA TGTGCCAGCAGTGAGCTACAGGGGGCTCCCCGACCCCAGCATTTT. Protein product: CASSELQGAPRPQHF.